This T cell receptor beta chain is drawn from a study of T cells expressing NK-cell markers. TCRdb reprocessed the 5' RACE reads and stores each CDR3 protein as one record, lacking DNA. The sample's table shows about 540,000 distinct CDR3 sequences. Germline V gives CDR1 KGHDR, CDR2 SFDVKD. CDR3 length: 16 amino acids. Sequencing was carried out using blood T cells: a sorted CD56 or NKG2C T cell subset, CD4+ or CD8+ T cells, or bulk PBMC T cells (not recorded which). The receptor's source is a man aged 18-30 years in good health. The rearrangement links TRBV24-1 to TRBJ2-3; TCRdb's D call, TRBD2, is unchecked because there is no DNA. The CDR3 loop reads CATSDLLSAGLDTQYF.